This TCR beta chain stems from a study of cytomegalovirus exposure and HLA in healthy donors. Regarding this clone: Its antigen is not identified.

Study-level results: Previous analysis showed most TCR beta V segments were productive about 90% or about 30% of the time.

Trimming took 4 bases from V and 8 from J, leaving 11 bases between them. Germline assignment: CDR1 SGHDN and CDR2 FVKESK. CDR3 size: 12 residues. The primer mix had 60 Vbeta and 13 Jbeta primers. Sequencing was performed with immunoSEQ multiplex PCR; in TCRdb, only in-frame clones are kept and a portion is missing. The sample carries about 180,000 clones, around four fifths recorded once. The TCR originated in a man younger than 35 in good health and CMV-seronegative. The rearrangement links TRBV14 to TRBJ1-2, with a possible D match to TRBD1 (5 bases). The sequenced material came from PBMCs. The CDR3 loop reads CASSPQGGGYTF. In DNA, the CDR3 is TGTGCCAGCAGCCCGCAGGGTGGGGGCTACACCTTC.